Below, 22 T cell receptor beta chains from the same sample are listed, as sequenced in a study of cytomegalovirus exposure and HLA in healthy donors. Vbeta (60) and Jbeta (13) primers were used in the PCR. The data were produced by immunoSEQ multiplex PCR, yet TCRdb's version contains in-frame clones alone and is incomplete. The sample holds tens of thousands of clones. The sequencing sample was made of PBMCs. The origin of the receptors is a man between 18 and 35 years old in good health and CMV-seropositive.

V is TRBV28 and J is TRBJ2-1; TRBD2 matches at 9 bases. This CDR3 comprises 16 residues. The V gene's germline CDR1 is MDHEN and CDR2 SYDVKM. V gave up 6 bases and J gave up 2 bases; unmatched junction bases: 8. The CDR3 bases are TGTGCCAGCAGAGAACTAGCGGGCAAAGCCTACAATGAGCAGTTCTTC. Translation gives CASRELAGKAYNEQFF.

The chain has TRBV2 and TRBJ1-5; D perhaps matches TRBD1 (6 bases). The CDR3 consists of 14 residues. Germline V CDR1 and CDR2: SNHLY, FYNNEI. V was cut by 6 bases and J by 3 bases, with 12 bases left in between. In nucleotides, the CDR3 is TGTGCCAGCAGACCGACAGGATCCAATCAGCCCCAGCATTTT. This gives the protein CASRPTGSNQPQHF.

This rearrangement joins TRBV30 to TRBJ1-5, with D maybe TRBD1 (6 bases). CDR3 length: 15 residues. V lost 0 bases and J 11 bases, leaving 20 bases between the germline ends. Germline CDR1 and CDR2: GTSNPN and SVGIG (reference sequence). The CDR3 nucleotides are TGTGCCTGGAGTGTAGGTATTCAGGATAGGACAGCCCAGCATTTT. Its protein is CAWSVGIQDRTAQHF.

The chain couples TRBV9 to TRBJ2-3, with D hard to call. V gave up 0 bases and J gave up 3 bases, with 11 bases separating them. Germline V CDR1 and CDR2: SGDLS, YYNGEE. This CDR3 spans 15 amino acids. CDR3 sequence (DNA): TGTGCCAGCAGCGTAGGGGCGCCAGGAACAGATACGCAGTATTTT. This encodes CASSVGAPGTDTQYF.

The chain is built from TRBV27 and TRBJ2-7; 8 nucleotides align to TRBD1. Germline-derived CDR1 and CDR2 are MNHEY and SMNVEV (reference sequence). This CDR3 comprises 14 residues. V shed 3 bases and J 4 bases; nucleotides not matched to a gene: 5. CDR3 sequence: CASSLVGQGYEQYF. The DNA of the CDR3 is TGTGCCAGCAGTTTGGTTGGACAGGGTTACGAGCAGTACTTC.

V usage is TRBV19 and J usage is TRBJ2-2, with a weak D call TRBD2 (6 bases). V was clipped by 5 bases and J by 2 bases, with 9 bases between them. Germline values: CDR1 LNHDA, CDR2 SQIVND (reference sequence). The CDR3 runs 14 residues. The CDR3, as DNA: TGTGCCAGTAGTGCGGGACCAAACACCGGGGAGCTGTTTTTT. This encodes CASSAGPNTGELFF.

V and J are TRBV5-1 and TRBJ2-3, with D perhaps matching TRBD1 (5 bases). The germline V gene encodes CDR1 SGHRS and CDR2 YFSETQ. Trimming removed 1 base at V and 4 bases at J, with 10 bases between. The CDR3 contains 14 residues. CDR3 sequence reads: CASSLLDTPDTQYF. CDR3 DNA sequence: TGCGCCAGCAGCTTGTTGGACACACCAGATACGCAGTATTTT. Based on the CDR3 plus reference TRBV5-1 and TRBJ2-3, the full variable domain is KAGVTQTPRYLIKTRGQQVTLSCSPISGHRSVSWYQQTPGQGLQFLFEYFSETQRNKGNFPGRFSGRQFSNSRSEMNVSTLELGDSALYLCASSLLDTPDTQYFGPGTRLTVL.

The V and J genes are TRBV25-1 and TRBJ2-7; possible D gene TRBD2, 7 bases. CDR1 and CDR2 from the germline V gene are MGHDK and SYGVNS. V lost 10 bases and J 7 bases, leaving 23 bases between the germline ends. This CDR3 is built from 14 residues. CDR3 sequence reads: CATSAGALPREQYF. CDR3 bases: TGTGCCACTAGTGCGGGGGCCCTCCCGAGGGAGCAGTACTTC.

Concerning this clone: Its ends do not fully match the called genes, so a read error is possible. The V and J genes are TRBV29-1 and TRBJ2-5, with a possible D match to TRBD1 (7 bases). The CDR3 has 12 residues. Looked up from germline, CDR1 is SQVTM and CDR2 is ANQGSEA. The CDR3 loop is CSVEDPGGTRYF. Written as DNA, the CDR3 is TGCAGCGTTGAAGACCCAGGGGGGACCCGGTACTTC.

The chain has TRBV6-1 and TRBJ2-4, with D possibly TRBD2 on 6 matching bases. Per the germline V gene, CDR1 is MNHNS and CDR2 is SASEGT. This CDR3 is 13 amino acids long. Trimming pared 7 bases from V and 6 bases from J, leaving 13 bases between. CDR3 sequence reads: CASNRAEGNIQYF. DNA for the CDR3: TGTGCCAGCAATCGGGCGGAGGGAAACATTCAGTACTTC.

This sequence joins TRBV6-6 and TRBJ2-1, with D perhaps TRBD1 (5 bases). The length of the CDR3 is 14 residues. Germline CDR1 and CDR2: MNHNY and SVGAGI (reference sequence). Trimming removed 0 bases at V and 7 bases at J, with 10 bases between. The CDR3 loop is CASSYSSPGNEQFF. DNA of the CDR3: TGTGCCAGCAGTTACTCGAGTCCAGGGAATGAGCAGTTCTTC.

The V call is TRBV13, the J call TRBJ2-5; no firm D call. The CDR3 totals 16 residues. The V gene lost 2 bases and the J gene lost 2 bases, with 15 bases spanning the gap. From germline, CDR1 is PRHDT and CDR2 FYEKMQ (reference sequence). In DNA, the CDR3 is TGTGCCAGCAGCTTATCGGTTTGGGCTAAACAAGAGACCCAGTACTTC. It codes for CASSLSVWAKQETQYF.

The rearrangement uses TRBV6-1 and TRBJ2-7; 12 bases are shared with TRBD2. Germline V gene sequence: CDR1 MNHNS, CDR2 SASEGT. The CDR3 extends over 15 amino acids. The V segment lost 6 bases and the J segment 6 bases; nucleotides outside the gene matches: 9. The CDR3 DNA follows: TGTGCCAGCAGGGACCAACTAGCGGGGGGCCGCGAGCAGTACTTC. Protein product: CASRDQLAGGREQYF.

This rearrangement joins TRBV11-2 to TRBJ2-3, with D maybe TRBD2 (5 bases). This CDR3 spans 15 amino acids. Germline-derived CDR1 and CDR2 are SGHAT and FQNNGV. With 0 bases removed from V and 5 bases from J, the gap between germline ends came to 12 bases. The CDR3 is CASSLDLSAVDTQYF. In DNA form, the CDR3 reads TGTGCCAGCAGCTTAGATCTTTCAGCGGTAGATACGCAGTATTTT. Full variable domain (outside the CDR3, taken from reference TRBV11-2 and TRBJ2-3): EAGVAQSPRYKIIEKRQSVAFWCNPISGHATLYWYQQILGQGPKLLIQFQNNGVVDDSQLPKDRFSAERLKGVDSTLKIQPAKLEDSAVYLCASSLDLSAVDTQYFGPGTRLTVL.

The chain couples TRBV7-2 to TRBJ2-4; possibly TRBD2 for D (5 bases). Germline values: CDR1 SGHTA, CDR2 FQGNSA. The CDR3 has 14 amino acids. The germline V and J ends were trimmed by 3 bases and 0 bases, with 6 bases remaining between them. CDR3 coding DNA: TGTGCCAGCAGCTTCGGACTAGCCAAAAACATTCAGTACTTC. Protein sequence: CASSFGLAKNIQYF. Full variable domain (missing parts from reference TRBV7-2 and TRBJ2-4): GAGVSQSPSNKVTEKGKDVELRCDPISGHTALYWYRQSLGQGLEFLIYFQGNSAPDKSGLPSDRFSAERTGGSVSTLTIQRTQQEDSAVYLCASSFGLAKNIQYFGAGTRLSVL.

The chain uses TRBV4-1 and TRBJ1-3; unclear D gene. Germline-derived CDR1 and CDR2 are MGHRA and YSYEKL. The length of the CDR3 is 15 residues. Trimming removed 0 bases from V and 4 bases from J, with 10 bases in between. The CDR3 loop reads CASSQEGRVGNTIYF. CDR3 nucleotide sequence: TGCGCCAGCAGCCAAGAGGGCAGAGTAGGAAACACCATATATTTT.

This chain links TRBV27 with TRBJ2-7, with 8 nucleotides matching TRBD2. Germline CDR1 is MNHEY and CDR2 is SMNVEV (reference sequence). This CDR3 comprises 14 residues. J was trimmed by 4 bases and V by 8 bases; bases with no gene match: 10. The CDR3 sequence is CASSPLAGVYEQYF. The CDR3 nucleotides are TGTGCCAGCTCCCCTCTAGCGGGTGTTTACGAGCAGTACTTC.

This sequence joins TRBV10-3 and TRBJ1-4; D not resolved. The V gene lost 0 bases and the J gene lost 4 bases, with 9 bases spanning the gap. The CDR3 consists of 15 residues. CDR1 is ENHRY and CDR2 is SYGVKD in the germline V gene. CDR3 residues: CAISESRELNEKLFF. CDR3 DNA: TGTGCCATCAGTGAGTCGAGGGAACTTAATGAAAAACTGTTTTTT.

The chain links TRBV2 to TRBJ2-3; 8 nucleotides match TRBD2. The trim removed 1 base at V and 6 bases at J, leaving 0 bases unmatched. Per germline, CDR1 SNHLY and CDR2 FYNNEI. The CDR3 contains 13 residues. The CDR3 protein is CASSEGLADTQYF. The DNA of the CDR3 is TGTGCCAGCAGTGAAGGACTAGCGGATACGCAGTATTTT.

The chain uses TRBV2 and TRBJ1-2, with TRBD1 identical over 8 bases. The ends lost 3 bases at V and 0 bases at J; junction bases unmatched: 0. This CDR3 is 14 amino acids long. From germline, CDR1 is SNHLY and CDR2 FYNNEI. The CDR3: CASSEDRANYGYTF. The CDR3 region has the DNA TGTGCCAGCAGTGAGGACAGGGCTAACTATGGCTACACCTTC.

This chain uses TRBV10-1 with TRBJ2-1, with 7 bases fitting TRBD1. The V gene's germline CDR1 is WNHNN and CDR2 SYGVQD (reference sequence). This CDR3 contains 13 residues. V gave up 6 bases and J gave up 12 bases; unmatched junction bases: 11. DNA of the CDR3: TGCGCCAGCAGCCCCCGACAGGGCTGGGTGCAGTTCTTC. Its protein product is CASSPRQGWVQFF.

The genes are TRBV5-5 and TRBJ1-1; the D gene is possibly TRBD1 (5 bases). V lost 0 bases and J 1 base, leaving 13 bases between the germline ends. The germline V gene has CDR1 SGHKS and CDR2 YYEKEE (reference sequence). The CDR3 has 16 residues. The CDR3 sequence: CASSLAAGWRNTEAFF. The CDR3 DNA sequence: TGTGCCAGCAGCTTGGCGGCAGGGTGGAGGAACACTGAAGCTTTCTTT.